The 32 T cell receptor beta chains below come from one sample, sequenced in a study of T cells in Graves' hyperthyroidism and ophthalmopathy. Researchers amplified the TCR beta CDR3 regions from RNA transcripts. HTBI primers were the set used in a first-round RT-PCR of the TCR CDR3. Each CDR3 protein is one row after TCRdb ran MiXCR on the multiplex PCR reads. The sample yields approximately 560,000 distinct CDR3 sequences, 46% seen once. Sequencing was performed on peripheral blood or thyroid tissue (not recorded which). Receptors originate from a woman younger than 35 with Graves' hyperthyroidism.

Comments on this clonotype: As the CDR3 is not closed by the conserved phenylalanine or tryptophan, this likely results from a read error. The chain couples TRBV6-1 to TRBJ2-7, with 8 nucleotides matching TRBD2. V trimming: 6 bases; J trimming: 0 bases; junction bases outside the gene matches: 7. From germline, CDR1 is MNHNS and CDR2 SASEGT. This CDR3 has 15 amino acids. CDR3: CASSVEGLDSYEQYL. CDR3 DNA sequence: TGTGCCAGCAGCGTAGAGGGACTAGACTCCTACGAGCAGTACCTC.

Notes on this clonotype: The germline gene is not matched at one end of the junction; a read error may be the cause. The V call is TRBV7-7, the J call TRBJ2-5; D is uncertain. Per germline, CDR1 SSHAT and CDR2 FNYEAQ (reference sequence). This CDR3 comprises 16 residues. CDR3 residues: CASSRDRGVYQETQYF. As DNA, the CDR3 is TGCGCCAGCAGCCGAGATCGTGGGGTCTACCAAGAGACCCAGTACTTC.

This clonotype appeared many times. V gene TRBV12-3 or TRBV12-4 combines with J gene TRBJ2-5; D might be TRBD2 (5 bases). The CDR3 contains 13 residues. The germline V and J ends were trimmed by 8 bases and 1 base, with 11 bases remaining between them. Written as DNA, the CDR3 is TGTGCCAGCCTCGCCGAGGGCCAAGAGACCCAGTACTTC. Residues: CASLAEGQETQYF.

As for this clonotype: A much larger clone lies one base from this, so it may be a read error. The chain links TRBV2 to TRBJ1-5, with unresolved D. V was trimmed by 8 bases and J by 5 bases, leaving 10 bases between them. The V gene's germline CDR1 is SNHLY and CDR2 FYNNEI. The CDR3 has 12 amino acids. In DNA, the CDR3 is TGTGCCAGCGGTGTGGGGTATCAGCCCCAGCATTTT. Its protein product is CASGVGYQPQHF.

The V gene is TRBV29-1, the J gene TRBJ1-1; a weak D match, TRBD1 (5 bases). From germline, CDR1 is SQVTM and CDR2 ANQGSEA. V lost 6 bases and J 8 bases, leaving 22 bases between the germline ends. This CDR3 region has 14 residues. The CDR3 protein is CSVGPLTASLEAFF. The DNA for the CDR3 is TGCAGCGTGGGGCCGTTGACAGCGAGTCTCGAAGCTTTCTTT.

The V gene is TRBV5-5, the J gene TRBJ1-1, with unresolved D. V shed 0 bases and J shed 7 bases, with 19 bases lying between them. The CDR3 length is 16 residues. The germline gives CDR1 SGHKS, CDR2 YYEKEE (reference sequence). CDR3 sequence: CASSLASTGRPGEAFF. The CDR3 DNA reads as TGTGCCAGCAGCTTGGCCTCTACCGGACGCCCCGGTGAAGCTTTCTTT.

This chain links TRBV7-9 with TRBJ1-1, with no clear D. Germline V gives CDR1 SEHNR, CDR2 FQNEAQ (reference sequence). This CDR3 is 13 amino acids long. Deletions cut 2 bases from V and 3 bases from J, with 7 bases between. CDR3 sequence: CASSLRSHTEAFF. DNA for the CDR3: TGTGCCAGCAGCTTACGCTCCCACACTGAAGCTTTCTTT.

This clonotype was observed many times. The rearrangement links TRBV19 to TRBJ1-1, with D unclear. The germline gives CDR1 LNHDA, CDR2 SQIVND (reference sequence). V shed 4 bases and J shed 0 bases, with 3 bases lying between them. The CDR3 runs to 12 residues. DNA of the CDR3: TGTGCCAGTAGTAAGATGAACACTGAAGCTTTCTTT. As protein: CASSKMNTEAFF.

This clonotype was observed a handful of times. This sequence joins TRBV20-1 and TRBJ1-5; D is unresolved. The length of the CDR3 is 15 residues. Germline V CDR1 and CDR2: DFQATT, SNEGSKA (reference sequence). V was shortened by 3 bases and J by 0 bases, with 12 bases between the two germline ends. CDR3: CSASPGGASNQPQHF. For the CDR3, the DNA is TGCAGTGCTAGTCCGGGCGGAGCTAGCAATCAGCCCCAGCATTTT.

The rearrangement uses TRBV20-1 and TRBJ2-7, with a possible D match to TRBD2 (6 bases). V lost 0 bases, J lost 9 bases, and 15 bases lay in between. There are 13 residues in the CDR3. Germline lookup yields CDR1 DFQATT and CDR2 SNEGSKA (reference sequence). CDR3 region: CSARDVGTGGQYF. The DNA of the CDR3 is TGCAGTGCTAGAGACGTAGGGACTGGAGGGCAGTACTTC.

This clonotype occurred many times. The gene calls are TRBV7-2 and TRBJ1-2; TRBD1 is a possible D gene (6 bases). V was trimmed by 3 bases and J by 8 bases, leaving 10 bases between them. Germline CDR1 SGHTA, CDR2 FQGNSA. The CDR3 has 12 residues. CDR3 in amino acids: CASSLRDTGYTF. The CDR3 DNA is TGTGCCAGCAGCTTGCGGGACACGGGCTACACCTTC.

This chain joins TRBV7-9 and TRBJ2-7; 7 bases fit TRBD1. Germline assignment: CDR1 SEHNR and CDR2 FQNEAQ (reference sequence). This CDR3 is built from 16 residues. J gave up 5 bases and V 4 bases, and 14 bases lay outside the gene matches. CDR3 in DNA: TGTGCCAGCAGCTCGACCACAGGACAGGTGATCAACGAGCAGTACTTC. Translated, it gives CASSSTTGQVINEQYF.

The chain uses TRBV9 and TRBJ1-1; D call uncertain. CDR1 is SGDLS, CDR2 YYNGEE, per germline. The CDR3 is 13 amino acids. The V and J ends lost 4 bases and 3 bases respectively, with 10 bases between them. The CDR3 is CASSPGGDTEAFF. Here the CDR3 DNA reads TGTGCCAGCAGCCCCGGAGGTGACACTGAAGCTTTCTTT.

This chain uses TRBV10-3 with TRBJ1-1; TRBD1 agrees at 9 bases. The V and J ends lost 6 bases and 5 bases, in that order; junction bases with no gene match: 10. This CDR3 has 15 residues. Germline CDR1 ENHRY, CDR2 SYGVKD. DNA for the CDR3: TGTGCCATCAGGACCGGGACAGGGCTCAAGACTGAAGCTTTCTTT. Its protein is CAIRTGTGLKTEAFF.

The rearrangement joins TRBV19 to TRBJ2-7, with D perhaps matching TRBD2 (6 bases). There are 13 residues in the CDR3. The germline V and J ends were trimmed by 1 base and 7 bases, with 11 bases remaining between them. The germline gives CDR1 LNHDA, CDR2 SQIVND (reference sequence). CDR3 sequence reads: CASSIGTAGEQYF. CDR3 nucleotide sequence: TGTGCCAGTAGTATAGGAACGGCGGGAGAGCAGTACTTC.

V is TRBV7-9 and J is TRBJ1-2; 8 bases are a match to TRBD1. The CDR3 is 13 residues long. The ends lost 4 bases at V and 8 bases at J; junction bases unmatched: 6. Germline V gene data show CDR1 as SEHNR and CDR2 as FQNEAQ (reference sequence). In DNA form, the CDR3 reads TGTGCCAGCAGCTCCGGGACAGGAGAAGGCTACACCTTC. This codes for CASSSGTGEGYTF.

The chain links TRBV2 to TRBJ2-7, with D tentatively TRBD1 (5 bases). V shed 4 bases and J shed 6 bases, with 13 bases lying between them. The CDR3 totals 13 residues. Germline CDR1 SNHLY, CDR2 FYNNEI. The CDR3 DNA sequence: TGTGCCAGCAGTGGGACACCTTTTGTCGAGCAGTACTTC. This codes for CASSGTPFVEQYF.

A note on this clonotype: Given a much more abundant clone one base away, this may be a read error. The chain joins TRBV15 to TRBJ1-5; D is perhaps TRBD1 (5 bases). CDR1 is LNHNV and CDR2 is YYDKDF in the germline V gene (reference sequence). The CDR3 length is 15 residues. CDR3 nucleotides: TGTGCCACCAGCAGACAGGGCCCTGGCAATCGGCCCCAGCATTTT. Translating gives CATSRQGPGNRPQHF.

The genes are TRBV9 and TRBJ1-1; D is possibly TRBD1 (6 bases). V lost 5 bases to trimming and J lost 5 bases, with 22 bases between them. The CDR3 has 16 amino acids. Germline V lookup: CDR1 SGDLS, CDR2 YYNGEE. CDR3 DNA: TGTGCCAGCAGTCGGGGAAGTCGCGGGGGCAAGACTGAAGCTTTCTTT. It is translated as CASSRGSRGGKTEAFF.

This clonotype was detected ten times or more. The V and J genes are TRBV25-1 and TRBJ1-1, with D perhaps TRBD1 (5 bases). The germline V gene has CDR1 MGHDK and CDR2 SYGVNS. V was shortened by 3 bases and J by 7 bases, with 6 bases between the two germline ends. CDR3 length equals 11 residues. CDR3 in amino acids: CASSEGGEAFF. CDR3 coding DNA: TGTGCCAGCAGTGAGGGGGGTGAAGCTTTCTTT.

This clonotype was seen at least ten times. The chain has TRBV2 and TRBJ1-2; D is unresolved. The V and J ends lost 3 bases and 13 bases respectively, with 9 bases between them. The CDR3 covers 10 residues. Per the germline V gene, CDR1 is SNHLY and CDR2 is FYNNEI. CDR3 DNA: TGTGCCAGCAGTGACTTCATCTCCACCTTC. It is translated as CASSDFISTF. Supplemented by reference TRBV2 and TRBJ1-2, the full variable domain reads EPEVTQTPSHQVTQMGQEVILRCVPISNHLYFYWYRQILGQKVEFLVSFYNNEISEKSEIFDDQFSVERPDGSNFTLKIRSTKLEDSAMYFCASSDFISTFGSGTRLTVV.

The gene calls are TRBV20-1 and TRBJ1-1, with D possibly TRBD1 on 6 matching bases. V lost 1 base and J lost 10, with 7 bases in between. CDR1 is DFQATT and CDR2 is SNEGSKA in the germline V gene (reference sequence). The CDR3 sequence is 10 residues long. The chain's CDR3 is CSARGTAAFF. In DNA form, the CDR3 reads TGCAGTGCTAGAGGGACAGCAGCTTTCTTT.

The rearrangement links TRBV11-3 to TRBJ1-5, with 11 nucleotides matching TRBD1. The CDR3 totals 19 residues. V lost 1 base, J lost 1 base, and 9 bases stayed unmatched. Germline V lookup: CDR1 SGHNT, CDR2 YENEEA. The CDR3, as DNA: TGTGCCAGCAGCTTAGGGTGGACAGGGGGCGGTGGGAGCAATCAGCCCCAGCATTTT. Amino acid sequence: CASSLGWTGGGGSNQPQHF.

This chain connects TRBV7-6 to TRBJ2-5, with D perhaps assigned TRBD1 or TRBD2 (5 bases each). CDR3 length: 13 residues. V lost 7 bases to trimming and J lost 5 bases, with 14 bases between them. Looked up from germline, CDR1 is SGHVS and CDR2 is FNYEAQ. This CDR3 reads CASTPGDRETQYF. The CDR3 DNA reads as TGTGCCAGCACCCCTGGGGACCGCGAGACCCAGTACTTC.

The chain links TRBV2 to TRBJ2-7; D may be TRBD2 (6 bases). Germline V CDR1 and CDR2: SNHLY, FYNNEI. V was cut by 2 bases and J by 7 bases, with 9 bases left in between. The CDR3 runs to 12 residues. The CDR3 DNA reads TGTGCCAGCAGTGAACTAGCGAGGGAGCAGTACTTC. It yields the protein CASSELAREQYF.

A single count supports this clonotype. The conserved final phenylalanine or tryptophan is absent from the CDR3, which likely points to a read error. V usage is TRBV5-1 and J usage is TRBJ2-7; 7 nucleotides match TRBD1. After removal of 7 bases from V and 7 bases from J, the junction contained 8 bases not matched to a gene. The CDR3 is made up of 12 amino acids. CDR1 and CDR2 from the germline V gene are SGHRS and YFSETQ. The CDR3 loop reads CASGSTGPEQYI. CDR3 nucleotides: TGCGCCAGCGGATCGACAGGGCCAGAGCAGTACATC.

This chain links TRBV7-2 with TRBJ1-1; the D gene is possibly TRBD1 (6 bases). Germline CDR1 reads SGHTA; CDR2 reads FQGNSA. The CDR3 consists of 11 residues. CDR3 DNA: TGTGCGCGAGGGGGATACGCTGAAGCTTTCTTT. Protein sequence: CARGGYAEAFF.

The chain uses TRBV7-2 and TRBJ1-6, with 8 bases lining up with TRBD1. This CDR3 comprises 15 residues. Trimming removed 3 bases from V and 7 bases from J; junction bases left unmatched: 5. Germline-derived CDR1 and CDR2 are SGHTA and FQGNSA. The CDR3, as DNA: TGTGCCAGCAGCTTCCCCCGGGACAGGAATTCACCCCTCCACTTT. Residues: CASSFPRDRNSPLHF. Full variable domain (outside the CDR3, taken from reference TRBV7-2 and TRBJ1-6): GAGVSQSPSNKVTEKGKDVELRCDPISGHTALYWYRQSLGQGLEFLIYFQGNSAPDKSGLPSDRFSAERTGGSVSTLTIQRTQQEDSAVYLCASSFPRDRNSPLHFGNGTRLTVT.

CDR3 sequence (DNA): TGCGCCAGCAGCTTAAGGTATAACACTGAAGCTTTCTTT. Its protein product is CASSLRYNTEAFF. The chain combines TRBV5-1 with TRBJ1-1; D is undetermined. The CDR3 has 13 amino acids. V lost 2 bases, J lost 2 bases, and 7 bases lay in between. Germline V CDR1 and CDR2: SGHRS, YFSETQ.

The rearrangement links TRBV25-1 to TRBJ1-6; perhaps TRBD1 as D (6 bases). The CDR3 length is 11 residues. Germline V lookup: CDR1 MGHDK, CDR2 SYGVNS. Trimming pared 6 bases from V and 14 bases from J, leaving 11 bases between. CDR3 sequence reads: CASSFRGSLHF. CDR3 sequence (DNA): TGTGCCAGCAGCTTCAGGGGATCCCTCCACTTT.

Turning to this clonotype: One base away lies a much larger clone, so this may be a sequencing read error. The chain couples TRBV10-3 to TRBJ2-7; no clear D. Deletions cut 3 bases from V and 5 bases from J, with 2 bases between. This CDR3 spans 10 amino acids. Germline loops: CDR1 ENHRY, CDR2 SYGVKD. The CDR3 reads CAISDNEQYF. The DNA for the CDR3 is TGTGCCATCAGTGACAACGAGCAGTACTTC.

As concerns this clonotype: This sequence may be a read error, since a much larger clone differs from it by one base. This chain links TRBV5-1 with TRBJ2-2; D may be TRBD2 (5 bases). Germline assignment: CDR1 SGHRS and CDR2 YFSETQ. The CDR3 consists of 12 residues. This CDR3 is CASSLGNGELSF. The CDR3 nucleotides are TGCGCCAGCAGCTTGGGGAACGGGGAGCTGTCTTTT. The whole variable domain, remainder taken from reference TRBV5-1 and TRBJ2-2, is KAGVTQTPRYLIKTRGQQVTLSCSPISGHRSVSWYQQTPGQGLQFLFEYFSETQRNKGNFPGRFSGRQFSNSRSEMNVSTLELGDSALYLCASSLGNGELSFGEGSRLTVL.